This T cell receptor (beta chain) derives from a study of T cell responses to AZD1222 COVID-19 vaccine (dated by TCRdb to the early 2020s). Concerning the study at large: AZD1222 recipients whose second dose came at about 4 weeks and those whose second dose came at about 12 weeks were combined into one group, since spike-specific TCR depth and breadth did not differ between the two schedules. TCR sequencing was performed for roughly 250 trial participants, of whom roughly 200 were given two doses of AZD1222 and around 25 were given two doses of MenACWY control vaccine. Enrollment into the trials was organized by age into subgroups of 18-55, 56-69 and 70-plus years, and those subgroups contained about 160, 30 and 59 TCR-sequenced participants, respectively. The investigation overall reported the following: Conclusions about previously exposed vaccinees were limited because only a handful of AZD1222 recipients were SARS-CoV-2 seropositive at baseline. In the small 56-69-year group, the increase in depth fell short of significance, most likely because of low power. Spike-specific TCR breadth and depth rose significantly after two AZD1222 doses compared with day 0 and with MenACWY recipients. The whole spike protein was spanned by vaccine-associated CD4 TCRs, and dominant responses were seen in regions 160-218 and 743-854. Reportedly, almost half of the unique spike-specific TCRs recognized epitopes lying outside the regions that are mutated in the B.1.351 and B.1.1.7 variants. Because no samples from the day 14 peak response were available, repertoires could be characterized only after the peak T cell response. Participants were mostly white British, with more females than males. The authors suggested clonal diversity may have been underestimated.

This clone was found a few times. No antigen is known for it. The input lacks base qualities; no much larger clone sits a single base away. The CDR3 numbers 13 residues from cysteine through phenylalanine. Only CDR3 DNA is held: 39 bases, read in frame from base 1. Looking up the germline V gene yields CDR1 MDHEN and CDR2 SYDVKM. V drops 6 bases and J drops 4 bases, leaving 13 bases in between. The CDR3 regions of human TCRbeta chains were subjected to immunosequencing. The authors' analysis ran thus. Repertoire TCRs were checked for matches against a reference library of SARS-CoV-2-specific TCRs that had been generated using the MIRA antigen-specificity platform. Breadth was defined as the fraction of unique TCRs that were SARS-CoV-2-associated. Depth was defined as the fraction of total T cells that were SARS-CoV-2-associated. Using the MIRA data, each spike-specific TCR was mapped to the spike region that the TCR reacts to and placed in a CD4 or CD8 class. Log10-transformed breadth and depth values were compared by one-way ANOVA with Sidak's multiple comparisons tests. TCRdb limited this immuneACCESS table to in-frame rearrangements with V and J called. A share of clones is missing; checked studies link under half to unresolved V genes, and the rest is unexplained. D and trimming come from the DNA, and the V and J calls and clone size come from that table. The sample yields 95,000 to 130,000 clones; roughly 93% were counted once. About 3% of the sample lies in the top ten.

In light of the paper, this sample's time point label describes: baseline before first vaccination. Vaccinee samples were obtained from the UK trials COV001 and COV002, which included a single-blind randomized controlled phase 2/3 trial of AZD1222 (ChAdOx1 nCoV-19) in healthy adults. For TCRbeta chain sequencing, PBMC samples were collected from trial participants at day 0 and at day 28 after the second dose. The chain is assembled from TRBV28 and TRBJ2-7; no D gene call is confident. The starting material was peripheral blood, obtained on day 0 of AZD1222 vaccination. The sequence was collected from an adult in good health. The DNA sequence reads TGTGCCAGCAGCCCCCCGCCGGTTTACGAGCAGTACTTC. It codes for CASSPPPVYEQYF.